This entry lists 17 T cell receptor beta chains sequenced from one sample in a study of T cells in women clearing cervical HPV infection. The protocol was immunoSEQ multiplex PCR, while the TCRdb copy is restricted to in-frame clones and leaves out a portion. The sample features tens of thousands of clones, with over 5% in its top ten. The specimen was blood buffy coat. The receptor source for this set is a woman aged 18 to 69 with a cervical HPV16 infection that either progressed to CIN3+ or cleared (not recorded which).

About this clone itself: The CDR3 extends 3 residues past the end of the read, so its final part is completed from the germline J gene. The rearrangement links TRBV7-9 to TRBJ2-1; D unclear. The CDR3 extends over 14 amino acids. V dropped 10 bases and J dropped 7 bases, with 20 bases sitting between them. CDR1 SEHNR and CDR2 FQNEAQ come from the germline V gene (reference sequence). The sequenced CDR3 bases are TGTGCCATCAAAGGCCTTCCCCCTTTTAATGAG. Translation gives CAIKGLPPFNE. The entire CDR3 is CAIKGLPPFNEQFF.

As to this clone: The DNA ends 3 residues before the CDR3 does, and the rest of the CDR3 is filled in from the germline J gene. The chain uses TRBV6-4 and TRBJ2-7, with TRBD2 matching over 11 bases. Germline lookup yields CDR1 MRHNA and CDR2 SNTAGT. The CDR3 totals 15 residues. Unmatched junction bases numbered 8, after V lost 5 bases and J lost 5 bases. CDR3 loop: CASSPGTSGRDEQYF. The sequenced CDR3 bases are TGTGCCAGCAGTCCCGGGACTAGCGGACGGGACGAG.

Comment on this clone: Coverage ceases 3 residues before the CDR3 finishes, and the germline J gene fills in the end. This chain joins TRBV11-2 and TRBJ2-7; D is unclear. The V end was cut by 0 bases, the J end by 2 bases, with 5 bases between. This CDR3 has 13 residues. Germline loops: CDR1 SGHAT, CDR2 FQNNGV. The CDR3 spells CASSLEITYEQYF. The covered CDR3 bases are TGTGCCAGCAGCTTAGAAATCACCTACGAG.

As for this clone: The missing CDR3 end, 3 residues past where the read stops, is filled in from the germline J gene. The J gene is TRBJ1-5, the V gene TRBV7-3; TRBD1 matches 7 bases. This CDR3 spans 16 amino acids. Germline CDR1 reads SGHTA; CDR2 reads FQGTGA. The ends lost 4 bases at V and 2 bases at J; junction bases unmatched: 8. The CDR3 DNA, read in part, is TGTGCCAGCAGCTACCTACAGGGGAGATGCAATCAGCCC. Encoded protein: CASSYLQGRCNQP. The full CDR3 reads CASSYLQGRCNQPQHF.

As regards this clone: The DNA ends 3 residues before the CDR3 does, and the rest of the CDR3 is filled in from the germline J gene. The chain links TRBV12-5 to TRBJ2-7; D possibly corresponds to TRBD2 (6 bases). Germline-derived CDR1 and CDR2 are LGHNT and FRNRAP. V gave up 3 bases and J gave up 5 bases, with 11 bases separating them. The CDR3 covers 13 residues. The CDR3 DNA, read in part, is TGTGCTAGTGGTTTTGGCGGGGCGAACGAG. This codes for CASGFGGANE. The whole CDR3 sequence reads CASGFGGANEQYF. Using reference TRBV12-5 and TRBJ2-7 for the parts outside the CDR3, the full variable domain is DARVTQTPRHKVTEMGQEVTMRCQPILGHNTVFWYRQTMMQGLELLAYFRNRAPLDDSGMPKDRFSAEMPDATLATLKIQPSEPRDSAVYFCASGFGGANEQYFGPGTRLTVT.

Comment on this clone: Read coverage stops 3 residues before the CDR3 terminus; the germline J gene supplies the remainder. The genes are TRBV2 and TRBJ1-2, with D unresolved. Deletions cut 3 bases from V and 5 bases from J, with 13 bases between. This CDR3 has 14 amino acids. The V gene's germline CDR1 is SNHLY and CDR2 FYNNEI. CDR3 sequence: CASSDFRSTYGYTF. The part of the CDR3 DNA that was read is TGTGCCAGCAGTGATTTCAGGAGTACTTATGGC. The whole variable domain, filled in from reference TRBV2 and TRBJ1-2, reads EPEVTQTPSHQVTQMGQEVILRCVPISNHLYFYWYRQILGQKVEFLVSFYNNEISEKSEIFDDQFSVERPDGSNFTLKIRSTKLEDSAMYFCASSDFRSTYGYTFGSGTRLTVV.

As regards this clone: The DNA ends 3 residues before the CDR3 does, and the rest of the CDR3 is filled in from the germline J gene. This rearrangement joins TRBV7-9 to TRBJ2-3; D ambiguous. The CDR3 extends over 13 amino acids. V lost 10 bases, J lost 4 bases, and 15 bases lay in between. CDR1 and CDR2 (germline): SEHNR, FQNEAQ (reference sequence). CDR3: CANTGIEADTQYF. The DNA read from the CDR3 is TGTGCCAACACGGGTATCGAAGCAGATACG. Full variable domain (remainder filled in from reference TRBV7-9 and TRBJ2-3): DTGVSQNPRHKITKRGQNVTFRCDPISEHNRLYWYRQTLGQGPEFLTYFQNEAQLEKSRLLSDRFSAERPKGSFSTLEIQRTEQGDSAMYLCANTGIEADTQYFGPGTRLTVL.

In regard to this clone: The sequenced fragment ends 3 residues before the CDR3 boundary, so the rest is inferred from the germline J gene. V usage is TRBV7-2 and J usage is TRBJ2-5; TRBD2 matches at 8 bases. With V trimmed by 5 bases and J by 5 bases, 7 bases remained unmatched. The length of the CDR3 is 14 residues. The germline CDR1 and CDR2 sequences are SGHTA and FQGNSA. The CDR3 is CASSTKAGVETQYF. Incomplete CDR3 DNA: TGTGCCAGCAGCACCAAAGCGGGAGTGGAGACC.

Note on this clone: The read ends 3 residues shy of where the CDR3 ends; the end is completed using the germline J gene. The V call is TRBV12-5, the J call TRBJ1-2; TRBD1 is a possible D gene (5 bases). The germline V gene encodes CDR1 LGHNT and CDR2 FRNRAP. V was cut by 7 bases and J by 4 bases, with 13 bases left in between. The CDR3 has 13 residues. The CDR3 protein is CASARSGSYGYTF. The sequenced part of the CDR3 DNA is TGTGCTAGTGCCCGGTCAGGGAGCTATGGC. Variable domain in full (rest from reference TRBV12-5 and TRBJ1-2): DARVTQTPRHKVTEMGQEVTMRCQPILGHNTVFWYRQTMMQGLELLAYFRNRAPLDDSGMPKDRFSAEMPDATLATLKIQPSEPRDSAVYFCASARSGSYGYTFGSGTRLTVV.

On this clone itself: The CDR3 end is not reached by the read, which stops 3 residues before it; the germline J gene fills it in. V usage is TRBV19 and J usage is TRBJ2-2; 8 nucleotides align to TRBD1. Germline V gene lookup returns CDR1 LNHDA and CDR2 SQIVND (reference sequence). The ends lost 3 bases at V and 6 bases at J; junction bases unmatched: 6. This CDR3 is built from 15 residues. Here the CDR3 reads CASSMGGQVSGELFF. The CDR3 bases that were read are TGTGCCAGTAGTATGGGGGGACAGGTATCCGGGGAG.

Of note for this clone: The sequence runs out 3 residues before the end of the CDR3; the remainder is reconstructed from the germline J gene. The chain is built from TRBV11-2 and TRBJ2-3; 10 nucleotides agree with TRBD2. The CDR3 totals 15 residues. The germline V gene encodes CDR1 SGHAT and CDR2 FQNNGV. The V gene end was trimmed by 4 bases and the J gene end by 6 bases; junction bases not matched to a gene: 7. This CDR3 reads CASSSLAGGFDTQYF. The DNA read from the CDR3 is TGTGCCAGCAGCTCTTTAGCGGGAGGTTTTGATACG.

Points on this clone: The missing CDR3 end, 3 residues past where the read stops, is filled in from the germline J gene. The chain uses TRBV2 and TRBJ2-2; 9 nucleotides align to TRBD2. Germline V gives CDR1 SNHLY, CDR2 FYNNEI. V was clipped by 4 bases and J by 4 bases; unmatched bases: 4. There are 15 residues in the CDR3. The CDR3 DNA, read in part, is TGTGCCAGCAGTGGTAATAGCGGGAGCACCGGGGAG. It translates to CASSGNSGSTGE. The whole CDR3 reads CASSGNSGSTGELFF.

In the case of this clone: The read gets to within 3 residues of the CDR3 end, and the germline J gene fills in the rest. The rearrangement joins TRBV18 to TRBJ1-2; perhaps TRBD1 as D (5 bases). In germline, CDR1 is KGHSH, CDR2 LQKENI. The CDR3 is 12 residues long. The CDR3 loop is CASSGTSEDYTF. The covered CDR3 bases are TGTGCCAGCTCAGGGACTAGCGAGGAC.

The sequenced part of the CDR3 DNA is TGCAGTGCTAGGGCAGCGGGAGGGACCTACGAG. Amino acid sequence: CSARAAGGTYE. The CDR3 as a whole reads CSARAAGGTYEQYF. The rearrangement uses TRBV20-1 and TRBJ2-7; 10 positions agree with TRBD2. The read comes to an end 3 residues before the CDR3 does, leaving the germline J gene to fill in the end. Germline values: CDR1 DFQATT, CDR2 SNEGSKA (reference sequence). The ends lost 3 bases at V and 2 bases at J; junction bases unmatched: 4. The CDR3 has 14 amino acids.

Regarding this clone: Sequencing ends 3 residues short of the CDR3 end; the germline J gene provides the rest. V usage is TRBV7-6 and J usage is TRBJ2-7, with a tentative D call TRBD1 (5 bases). The V and J ends lost 1 base and 5 bases respectively, with 15 bases between them. The CDR3 runs 15 residues. CDR1 is SGHVS, CDR2 FNYEAQ, per germline. The CDR3 here is CASSLEGRVSDEQYF. The sequenced CDR3 bases are TGTGCCAGCAGCTTAGAAGGCAGGGTGAGCGACGAG.

A word on this clone: The CDR3 end is not reached by the read, which stops 3 residues before it; the germline J gene fills it in. This chain links TRBV20-1 with TRBJ2-3; TRBD2 aligns across 8 bases. Per the germline V gene, CDR1 is DFQATT and CDR2 is SNEGSKA (reference sequence). Unmatched junction bases numbered 7, after V lost 3 bases and J lost 5 bases. The CDR3 totals 14 residues. Incomplete CDR3 DNA: TGCAGTGCTAGGGGGACTAGGGGTATAGATACG. It yields the protein CSARGTRGIDT. The entire CDR3 is CSARGTRGIDTQYF.

The CDR3 here is CASSEGVLAGGDNEQFF. CDR3 bases read: TGTGCCAGCAGTGAAGGGGTTCTAGCGGGAGGAGACAATGAG. The rearrangement links TRBV2 to TRBJ2-1; TRBD2 matches 11 bases. The read halts 3 residues ahead of the CDR3 end, with the missing end drawn from the germline J gene. CDR1 is SNHLY and CDR2 is FYNNEI in the germline V gene. This CDR3 is built from 17 residues. Unmatched junction bases numbered 7, after V lost 1 base and J lost 5 bases.